Listed below are T cell receptor beta chains from one sample, sequenced in a study of OX40 agonist ivuxolimab in advanced cancers. Clones were sequenced by immunoSEQ multiplex PCR, and TCRdb holds only the in-frame ones, with some missing. Among about 80,000 clones, more than 75% were seen once, and the ten largest hold over 0.25%. The sequencing used CD4+ or CD8+ T cells sorted from blood, collected in a trial of the OX40 agonist ivuxolimab. The receptors come from an adult with an advanced solid tumor such as melanoma, head and neck, liver or kidney cancer. Each CDR3 is given with its conserved first and last residue. D genes are given only for firm matches.

j_call d_call v_call cdr3_aa
TRBJ1-2 - TRBV19 CASSTHTYGYTF
TRBJ2-5 TRBD1 TRBV19 CASSDGQGVGETQYF
TRBJ2-7 TRBD2 TRBV7-2 CASSLLAGPYEQYF
TRBJ2-5 - TRBV18 CASSPKGWETQYF
TRBJ1-2 - TRBV14 CASSQVAAYGYTF
TRBJ1-2 - TRBV5-1 CASSQAGFGYTF
TRBJ2-7 TRBD1 TRBV7-2 CASSRDRASYEQYF
TRBJ2-1 TRBD2 TRBV9 CASSVSGSSYNEQFF
TRBJ2-1 - TRBV27 CASSILDGDEQFF
TRBJ2-4 - TRBV2 CASQRQTAKNIQYF
TRBJ2-5 - TRBV30 CAREAGFQETQYF
TRBJ1-6 - TRBV30 CAWSESEDSPLHF
TRBJ1-5 - TRBV7-8 CASSLALRNQPQHF
TRBJ1-3 - TRBV11-2 CASSLGGKNTIYF
TRBJ2-7 - TRBV28 CASSSYRGGKNEQYF
TRBJ1-4 - TRBV4-1 CASTRVPASTNEKLFF
TRBJ2-5 - TRBV2 CASSEAFSSQETQYF
TRBJ1-1 - TRBV5-1 CASSGGAVTVNTEAFF
TRBJ1-6 - TRBV9 CAIPRGRDYNSPLHF
TRBJ1-6 - TRBV7-2 CASTSLTAISNSPLHF
TRBJ1-1 - TRBV6-5 CASTGQKTLNTEAFF
- - TRBV21-1 CASRLIIATRVDEQYF
TRBJ1-5 - TRBV12-1 CASSLGGSHQPQHF
TRBJ1-3 - TRBV2 CASRGLLRGTIYF
TRBJ1-6 - TRBV15 CATSREGGSNSPLHF
TRBJ2-1 - TRBV5-8 CASTPSSYNEQFF
TRBJ2-3 - TRBV5-1 CASSLMQGSDTQYF
TRBJ1-4 TRBD1 TRBV28 CASSSGQAGNEKLFF
TRBJ1-4 - TRBV6-5 CASSYKGRAEKLFF
TRBJ2-7 TRBD2 TRBV5-1 CASSPGTTSYEQYF
TRBJ1-2 - TRBV28 CASSLVRVSLGYTF
TRBJ1-1 - TRBV2 CASSKEQGNTEAFF
TRBJ1-2 - TRBV28 CASSNRQGFYGYTF
TRBJ2-1 - TRBV6-5 CASSYRNEQFF
TRBJ1-2 - TRBV5-1 CASSFERANYGYTF
TRBJ1-2 - TRBV11-1 CASSYGQNDNYGYTF